This TCR beta chain was profiled in a study of CD8 T cells in ankylosing spondylitis. Germline loops: CDR1 DFQATT, CDR2 SNEGSKA (reference sequence). The CDR3 totals 12 residues. Trimming removed 3 bases at V and 6 bases at J, with 9 bases between. General study findings and limits: Disease-associated clonotypes exhibited CD8+ identity and were relatively infrequent in peripheral blood. Clones tied to disease were said to be significantly enriched in matched ankylosing spondylitis synovial fluid. Ankylosing spondylitis blood seemed to carry a telltale TCR beta motif made of under 10 highly homologous variants.

Making the TCR beta libraries involved quantitative 5'-RACE with molecular barcodes. One entry per CDR3 protein, called by TCRdb with MiXCR from the 5' RACE reads. The sample lists just under 550,000 distinct CDR3 sequences, more than 9.5% seen once, with about 6.5% in the top ten. This clonotype was observed a handful of times. Its antigen is not known. This clonotype was sampled from a male donor with ankylosing spondylitis. The chain recombines TRBV20-1 with TRBJ2-1; no definite D call. Source material: blood, either unsorted or a sorted T cell fraction (not recorded which). CDR3 protein: CSARDPPNEQFF. The CDR3 nucleotides are TGCAGTGCTAGGGACCCTCCCAATGAGCAGTTCTTC.